The sequence of this TCR beta chain was determined in a study of PD-1 blockade in classical Hodgkin lymphoma. Study conclusions and caveats: Complete responders entered with baseline diversity on par with newly diagnosed patients, the results showed. TCR diversity at baseline was reported to be reduced in newly diagnosed patients relative to healthy donors. Unlike CD8+ TCR diversity, which did not rise significantly by C4D1, CD4+ TCR diversity did.

Profiled with immunoSEQ multiplex PCR; TCRdb holds only in-frame clones, not every one. The sample comprises some 100,000 clones, approximately 94% of which are singletons, and just under 2% rests with the top ten. As to this clone: Antigen specificity is unknown.

CDR3 size: 17 residues. Germline V gene sequence: CDR1 SGHRS, CDR2 YFSETQ. J gave up 7 bases and V 0 bases, and 11 bases lay outside the gene matches. Documented time point: cycle 4 day 1 (C4D1), after less than 7 weeks of nivolumab. Every patient experienced relapse after autologous stem cell transplantation, and brentuximab vedotin exposure varied. The receptor's source is a human donor with classical Hodgkin lymphoma. The sample was peripheral blood mononuclear cells (PBMCs), taken before the fourth cycle of nivolumab. This chain connects TRBV5-1 to TRBJ2-3, with 10 bases identical to TRBD1. DNA of the CDR3: TGCGCCAGCAGCTTGGCCGAGACAGGGGGCGGGAGGTATACGCAGTATTTT. Its translation is CASSLAETGGGRYTQYF.